This paragraph reports one TCR beta chain. Assay used: immunoSEQ multiplex PCR; TCRdb lists only in-frame clones, some missing. The repertoire holds fewer than 120,000 clones, with 72% as singletons. V was clipped by 7 bases and J by 4 bases, with 14 bases between them. CDR3 size: 13 residues. Looked up from germline, CDR1 is MNHEY and CDR2 is SVGAGI. These data come from a study of blood T cell repertoires in COVID-19. Turning to the study itself: Sources were T cells, B-cell-depleted T cells, or PBMCs; the material itself was cDNA or gDNA.

Material for sequencing was peripheral blood. The rearrangement uses TRBV6-5 and TRBJ2-7; D is perhaps TRBD1 (6 bases). The clonotype originates from a woman aged 55-75 years with acute or convalescent COVID-19. CDR3 DNA: TGTGCCAGCACAATCGGACAGAAATACGAGCAGTACTTC. Amino acids: CASTIGQKYEQYF.